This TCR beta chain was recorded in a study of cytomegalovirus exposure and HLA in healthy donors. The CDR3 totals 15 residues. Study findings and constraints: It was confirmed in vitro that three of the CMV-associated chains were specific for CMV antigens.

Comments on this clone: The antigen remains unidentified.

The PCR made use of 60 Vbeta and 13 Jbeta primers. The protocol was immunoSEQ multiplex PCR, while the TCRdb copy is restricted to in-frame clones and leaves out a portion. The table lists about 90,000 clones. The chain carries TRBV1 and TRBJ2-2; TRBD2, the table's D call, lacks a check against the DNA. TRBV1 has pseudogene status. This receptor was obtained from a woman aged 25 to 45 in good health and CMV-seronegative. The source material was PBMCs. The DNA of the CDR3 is TGCACCAGCAGCCGAGGACTAGCGGGGATTCGGGAGCTGTTTTTT. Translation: CTSSRGLAGIRELFF.